This TCR beta chain was recorded in a study of OX40 agonist ivuxolimab in advanced cancers. Study at large: From roughly 20 to 85 years was the age range, with a mean of roughly 59 years, and approximately 80% were male.

Findings of the study overall: Several nonresponders also turned out to have low normalized T-cell clonal expansion.

Comment on this clone: The antigen is not known.

Patients with autoimmune history or systemic immunosuppression were excluded. Germline assignment: CDR1 SGHRS and CDR2 YFSETQ. V lost 0 bases and J 0 bases, leaving 9 bases between the germline ends. The CDR3 spans 15 residues. Repertoires were generated with immunoSEQ multiplex PCR, while TCRdb's copy carries only in-frame clones and drops some. The sample consists of 98,000 or so clones, 75% to 90% of them appearing once. The V gene is TRBV5-1, the J gene TRBJ1-2; D gene ambiguous. The TCR originated in an adult with an advanced solid tumor such as melanoma, head and neck, liver or kidney cancer. Sequencing used CD4+ or CD8+ T cells sorted from blood, obtained in a trial of the OX40 agonist ivuxolimab. The CDR3 protein is CASSLAAATNYGYTF. The CDR3 region has the DNA TGCGCCAGCAGCTTGGCGGCAGCTACTAACTATGGCTACACCTTC.